Here is one T cell receptor beta chain with its context. Its antigen is unidentified. This record comes from a study of a mutant IDH1 vaccine in newly diagnosed glioma. Study-wide context: Patients received vaccination from 4-6 weeks after radiotherapy alone, or with temozolomide cycles.

Time point reported: week 23, last vaccination. Every single dose of the vaccine, 300 ug of mutant IDH1 20-mer peptide, came with topical imiquimod. V gave up 4 bases and J gave up 7 bases; unmatched junction bases: 7. CDR1 and CDR2 from the germline V gene are SGHDN and FVKESK. The CDR3 totals 16 residues. Produced via immunoSEQ multiplex PCR; TCRdb's table is partial and in-frame only. The table has some 42,000 clones, around 76% seen once. Sequenced here: PBMCs, sampled from a glioma patient whose treatment included an IDH1 peptide vaccine. The TCR originated in a man aged 50-60 years with glioma. The chain links TRBV14 to TRBJ2-1; 13 nucleotides match TRBD2. The CDR3 reads CASSPSTSGGLNEQFF. The CDR3 DNA follows: TGTGCCAGCAGCCCATCGACTAGCGGGGGGTTAAATGAGCAGTTCTTC.